This T cell receptor (beta chain) was observed in a study of blood T cell repertoires in COVID-19. Study summary: Sites in the United States, Italy and Spain provided acute and convalescent COVID-19 samples. From T cells, B-cell-depleted T cells, or PBMCs came the material, which was cDNA or gDNA.

Methods used by the authors: Using reference gene primer amplification, nucleated cell counts were estimated. Clones were read by immunoSEQ multiplex PCR, and TCRdb kept only the in-frame ones, dropping some. V and J calls and clone size are copied from that table; D and trimming were computed from the DNA. Found here are fewer than 80,000 clones, 88% of them singletons; the top ten hold about a fifth. This clone was counted once. Germline assignment: CDR1 GTSNPN and CDR2 SVGIG (reference sequence). V lost 0 bases to trimming and J lost 5 bases; unmatched junction nucleotides: 3. The CDR3 covers 15 residues.

The source material was peripheral blood. The TCR was taken from a woman in her 50s with active or convalescent COVID-19. V usage is TRBV30 and J usage is TRBJ2-7, with 14 bases fitting TRBD2. In DNA, the CDR3 is TGTGCCTGGAGTGTGGGGACTAGCGGGAGTGACGAGCAGTACTTC. Its translation is CAWSVGTSGSDEQYF.